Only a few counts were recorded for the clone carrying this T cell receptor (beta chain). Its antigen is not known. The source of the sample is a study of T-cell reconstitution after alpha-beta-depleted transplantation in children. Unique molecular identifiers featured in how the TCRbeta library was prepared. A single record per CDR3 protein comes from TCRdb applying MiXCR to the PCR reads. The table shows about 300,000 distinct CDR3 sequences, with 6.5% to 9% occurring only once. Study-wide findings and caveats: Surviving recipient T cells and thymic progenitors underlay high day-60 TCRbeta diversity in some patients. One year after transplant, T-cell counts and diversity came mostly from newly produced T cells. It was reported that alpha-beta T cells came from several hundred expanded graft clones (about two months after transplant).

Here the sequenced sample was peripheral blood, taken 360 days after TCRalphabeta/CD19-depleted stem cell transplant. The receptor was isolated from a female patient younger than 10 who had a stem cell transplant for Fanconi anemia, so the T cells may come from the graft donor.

For the CDR3, the DNA is TGTGCCACCATGACAGCCACGAGCTCCTACGAGCAGTACTTC. Its protein is CATMTATSSYEQYF. This chain links TRBV28 with TRBJ2-7, with D possibly being TRBD1 (5 bases). V gave up 10 bases and J gave up 0 bases, with 16 bases separating them. Per germline, CDR1 MDHEN and CDR2 SYDVKM. CDR3 length equals 14 residues.